Each of the 24 T cell receptor beta chains below was sequenced from the same sample in a study of T cell repertoires in cytomegalovirus infection. TCRdb re-derived calls from the reads in MiXCR, one entry per CDR3 protein. Of hundreds of thousands of distinct CDR3 sequences listed, roughly 17% were seen once; the top ten hold around 11%. The sample comprised PBMCs. These receptors were obtained from a human donor in good health (CMV status not recorded). Some clones in this sample may be carry-over from other donors' samples.

Ten or more counts support this clonotype. The chain employs TRBV7-2 and TRBJ2-5, with TRBD1 matching 7 bases. J gave up 3 bases and V 1 base, and 8 bases lay outside the gene matches. The CDR3 has 16 amino acids. From germline, CDR1 is SGHTA and CDR2 FQGNSA. This CDR3 reads CASSLGGTVKKETQYF. CDR3 sequence (DNA): TGTGCCAGCAGCTTAGGTGGGACAGTAAAGAAAGAGACCCAGTACTTC.

The V call is TRBV7-6, the J call TRBJ2-1, with a possible D match to TRBD2 (5 bases). The CDR3 totals 14 residues. Trimming took 4 bases from V and 6 from J, leaving 13 bases between them. Germline CDR1 and CDR2: SGHVS and FNYEAQ. The CDR3 protein is CASSSRTSINEQFF. In nucleotides, the CDR3 is TGTGCCAGCAGCTCCAGGACTTCCATCAATGAGCAGTTCTTC.

This clonotype was seen only a few times. This chain links TRBV12-3 or TRBV12-4 with TRBJ2-7; TRBD2 matches 10 bases. The CDR3 is 15 amino acids. The V gene end was trimmed by 6 bases and the J gene end by 6 bases; junction bases not matched to a gene: 11. The CDR3 loop reads CASSKLAGTIGEQYF. CDR3 in DNA: TGTGCCAGCAGCAAACTAGCGGGAACGATCGGCGAGCAGTACTTC.

This clonotype occurred many times. The V call is TRBV7-2, the J call TRBJ2-7; D may be TRBD1 (6 bases). Germline CDR1 reads SGHTA; CDR2 reads FQGNSA. There are 14 residues in the CDR3. The V end lost 5 bases, the J end lost 2 bases, and 13 bases lay between the germline ends. The CDR3 reads CASSPAQGTYEQYF. CDR3 nucleotides: TGTGCCAGCAGCCCCGCCCAGGGGACCTACGAGCAGTACTTC.

The J gene is TRBJ1-1, the V gene TRBV4-1, with D possibly TRBD1 on 5 matching bases. From germline, CDR1 is MGHRA and CDR2 YSYEKL. CDR3 size: 15 residues. Between the trimmed V and J ends, which lost 4 bases and 2 bases, there was a span of 14 bases. CDR3 amino acids: CASSRQTVDNTEAFF. CDR3 nucleotide sequence: TGCGCCAGCAGCCGCCAGACAGTCGACAACACTGAAGCTTTCTTT.

The chain has TRBV6-5 and TRBJ2-7, with D possibly TRBD1 on 5 matching bases. Looked up from germline, CDR1 is MNHEY and CDR2 is SVGAGI. V shed 5 bases and J shed 0 bases, with 11 bases lying between them. The length of the CDR3 is 14 residues. CDR3 coding DNA: TGTGCCAGCAGTGACAGCTTGAGCTCCTACGAGCAGTACTTC. Translated: CASSDSLSSYEQYF.

This clonotype was counted between two and nine times. J is TRBJ2-5 and V is TRBV10-3; possible D gene TRBD1, 5 bases. V was clipped by 6 bases and J by 5 bases, with 13 bases between them. Germline-derived CDR1 and CDR2 are ENHRY and SYGVKD. This CDR3 has 13 amino acids. The CDR3 DNA sequence: TGTGCCATCAGCCAAGGGGATATTGAGACCCAGTACTTC. It specifies CAISQGDIETQYF.

CDR3 sequence reads: CASSLDIFYEQYF. The CDR3 DNA sequence: TGTGCCAGTAGTTTGGACATCTTCTACGAGCAGTACTTC. V and J are TRBV19 and TRBJ2-7; D possibly corresponds to TRBD1 (5 bases). CDR3 length equals 13 residues. The V end was cut by 5 bases, the J end by 3 bases, with 11 bases between. Germline V CDR1 and CDR2: LNHDA, SQIVND (reference sequence).

The sample holds many counts of this clonotype. The V and J genes are TRBV7-2 and TRBJ1-5; 8 bases line up with TRBD1. Germline trimming cut 6 bases from V and 11 bases from J; bases unmatched to any gene: 12. The CDR3 contains 14 residues. Germline values: CDR1 SGHTA, CDR2 FQGNSA. CDR3 sequence reads: CASSPGQGLSSQHF. CDR3 nucleotide sequence: TGTGCCAGCAGTCCAGGACAGGGATTATCGTCCCAGCATTTT.

CDR3 sequence reads: CASSLYGGLDTEAFF. The CDR3 bases are TGTGCCAGCAGCTTGTACGGGGGGCTGGACACTGAAGCTTTCTTT. This chain uses TRBV5-4 with TRBJ1-1, with D possibly matching TRBD1 (6 bases). The CDR3 is 15 amino acids. Germline CDR1 reads SGHNT; CDR2 reads YYREEE (reference sequence). The V end was cut by 1 base, the J end by 3 bases, with 13 bases between.

With respect to this clonotype: A read error may be the cause here, since a much bigger clone is one base away. No conserved phenylalanine or tryptophan ends this CDR3, so it is likely a read error. The chain carries TRBV7-2 and TRBJ2-7; TRBD2 agrees at 13 bases. Germline values: CDR1 SGHTA, CDR2 FQGNSA. There are 15 residues in the CDR3. V gave up 5 bases and J gave up 7 bases; unmatched junction bases: 8. CDR3 amino acids: CASSPLAGGRGEQYL. For the CDR3, the DNA is TGTGCCAGCAGCCCACTAGCGGGGGGGCGGGGGGAGCAGTACCTC.

The table lists this clonotype with a few counts. The rearrangement uses TRBV6-2 or TRBV6-3 and TRBJ1-5, with D tentatively TRBD1 (5 bases). CDR3 length: 15 amino acids. Trimming took off 6 bases at V and 5 bases at J, with 17 bases between the two ends. From germline, CDR1 is MNHEY and CDR2 SVGEGT. CDR3 protein: CASRRTYPQDQPQHF. CDR3 nucleotides: TGTGCCAGCAGACGAACCTACCCACAGGATCAGCCCCAGCATTTT.

This clonotype was observed many times. The genes are TRBV6-1 and TRBJ2-3; D gene uncertain. The germline V and J ends were trimmed by 7 bases and 2 bases, with 10 bases remaining between them. This CDR3 comprises 13 residues. The germline CDR1 and CDR2 sequences are MNHNS and SASEGT. The CDR3 DNA sequence: TGTGCCAGCACCGGCTACCTCACAGATACGCAGTATTTT. Translating gives CASTGYLTDTQYF.

This clonotype was seen only a few times. The chain recombines TRBV27 with TRBJ1-6; 7 positions agree with TRBD1. V dropped 6 bases and J dropped 8; count of bases not matched to a gene: 10. Germline V gene sequence: CDR1 MNHEY, CDR2 SMNVEV (reference sequence). The CDR3 is 15 residues long. This CDR3 reads CASRKDRSGHSPLHF. The CDR3 DNA follows: TGTGCCAGCAGAAAGGACAGGAGCGGGCATTCACCCCTCCACTTT.

The chain employs TRBV12-3 or TRBV12-4 and TRBJ2-3, with 9 positions matching TRBD1. The CDR3 totals 16 residues. The junction had 6 bases not matched to a gene; V was cut back by 1 base and J by 4 bases. CDR3 sequence reads: CASSLGDRVGADTQYF. The DNA of the CDR3 is TGTGCCAGCAGTTTAGGGGACAGGGTGGGAGCAGATACGCAGTATTTT.

A word on this clonotype: A single base separates this from a much larger clone, so it may be a read error. V gene TRBV7-2 combines with J gene TRBJ1-4, with a possible D match to TRBD1 (5 bases). Trimming shortened V by 4 bases and J by 0 bases, and 12 bases separated the two germline ends. Germline V lookup: CDR1 SGHTA, CDR2 FQGNSA. The CDR3 totals 16 residues. The CDR3 is CASSSGRATTNEKLFF. For the CDR3, the DNA is TGTGCCAGCAGCTCAGGCAGGGCTACAACTAATGAAAAACTGTTTTTT.

This clonotype was detected a few times. The rearrangement uses TRBV18 and TRBJ1-5; D unresolved. CDR3 length: 15 residues. Trimming cost V 2 bases and J 3 bases, with 11 bases left between them. Germline V lookup: CDR1 KGHSH, CDR2 LQKENI. The CDR3 region has the DNA TGTGCCAGCTCACCATTGGAGGGTGTCAATCAGCCCCAGCATTTT. Translating it yields CASSPLEGVNQPQHF.

This clonotype was recorded at least ten times. This chain connects TRBV7-8 to TRBJ2-4; D possibly corresponds to TRBD2 (5 bases). Trimming stripped 3 bases from V and 7 bases from J, with 10 bases between. CDR1 and CDR2 (germline): SGHVS, FQNEAQ. This CDR3 contains 13 residues. The DNA of the CDR3 is TGTGCCAGCAGCTTTGGCGGGCCCAACATTCAGTACTTC. It codes for CASSFGGPNIQYF.

The chain combines TRBV20-1 with TRBJ1-5, with 7 bases aligning to TRBD1. Germline-derived CDR1 and CDR2 are DFQATT and SNEGSKA (reference sequence). This CDR3 is built from 16 residues. This CDR3 reads CSPPPGQVSGNQPQHF. In nucleotides, the CDR3 is TGCAGCCCTCCGCCCGGACAGGTATCGGGCAATCAGCCCCAGCATTTT.

This clonotype was observed at least ten times. The V and J genes are TRBV29-1 and TRBJ2-3; maybe TRBD2 (5 bases). Trimming removed 6 bases at V and 7 bases at J, with 11 bases between. CDR1 and CDR2 from the germline V gene are SQVTM and ANQGSEA. This CDR3 is 11 amino acids long. CDR3 protein: CSVGLSNTQYF. CDR3 in DNA: TGCAGCGTCGGACTCTCAAATACGCAGTATTTT.

This clonotype was found a few times. This rearrangement joins TRBV19 to TRBJ2-7, with 8 positions matching TRBD2. The CDR3 has 16 amino acids. From germline, CDR1 is LNHDA and CDR2 SQIVND (reference sequence). Unmatched junction bases numbered 16, after V lost 10 bases and J lost 2 bases. The CDR3 nucleotides read TGTGCCACCCGGGGGGGGGCCGAAGCGAGTACCTACGAGCAGTACTTC. Its protein is CATRGGAEASTYEQYF. The full variable domain, with the rest looked up from reference TRBV19 and TRBJ2-7, is DGGITQSPKYLFRKEGQNVTLSCEQNLNHDAMYWYRQDPGQGLRLIYYSQIVNDFQKGDIAEGYSVSREKKESFPLTVTSAQKNPTAFYLCATRGGAEASTYEQYFGPGTRLTVT.

This clonotype was seen many times. The V call is TRBV7-9, the J call TRBJ2-7; 10 bases line up with TRBD1. CDR1 and CDR2 (germline): SEHNR, FQNEAQ (reference sequence). J gave up 6 bases and V 5 bases, and 13 bases lay outside the gene matches. The CDR3 runs to 16 residues. The CDR3 DNA reads TGTGCCAGCAGCCTTAGGAGAGACAGGGGGCAAGCCGAGCAGTACTTC. Residues: CASSLRRDRGQAEQYF.

The rearrangement links TRBV27 to TRBJ1-5; D call uncertain. The CDR3 consists of 13 residues. The germline gives CDR1 MNHEY, CDR2 SMNVEV (reference sequence). V shed 1 base and J shed 3 bases, with 4 bases lying between them. The CDR3: CASSLYANQPQHF. The CDR3 nucleotides are TGTGCCAGCAGTTTATACGCCAATCAGCCCCAGCATTTT.

The rearrangement links TRBV3-1 to TRBJ2-7; no clear D. Germline lookup yields CDR1 LGHDT and CDR2 YNNKEL (reference sequence). The CDR3 runs 12 residues. V dropped 4 bases and J dropped 3 bases, with 7 bases sitting between them. This chain's CDR3 is CASSLVFYEQYF. The CDR3 nucleotides read TGTGCCAGCAGCCTGGTATTCTACGAGCAGTACTTC.